This TCR beta chain was recovered during a study of blood T cell repertoires in COVID-19. Using immunoSEQ multiplex PCR, the repertoire was profiled, and TCRdb retains in-frame clones only, with some absent. This sample yields approximately 300,000 clones, of which about 89% are seen a single time; about 4.6% belongs to the top ten. Germline-derived CDR1 and CDR2 are MNHEY and SVGAGI. The V end lost 2 bases, the J end lost 0 bases, and 11 bases lay between the germline ends. The CDR3 has 15 amino acids. The source of this sequence is a man aged 35-49 years with acute or convalescent COVID-19. V and J are TRBV6-5 and TRBJ2-7; a weak D match, TRBD1 (6 bases). The sequenced sample was peripheral blood. The DNA for the CDR3 is TGTGCCAGCAGTTACGGAGCACAGGGCTCCTACGAGCAGTACTTC. Translation: CASSYGAQGSYEQYF.